This note documents a single T cell receptor beta chain sequence. Its antigen is undetermined. Repertoires were generated with immunoSEQ multiplex PCR, while TCRdb's copy carries only in-frame clones and drops some. Of 150,000 to 200,000 clones detected, around nine tenths appear once; the ten largest clones hold around 5.1%. Per the germline V gene, CDR1 is SGHVS and CDR2 is FNYEAQ. This CDR3 contains 16 residues. After removal of 4 bases from V and 1 base from J, the junction contained 5 bases not matched to a gene. This sample was taken from a study of lymphopenia after photon versus proton radiotherapy. General study findings and limits: Relative stability marked proton patients; photon patients lost diversity and naive cells. Larger post-nadir TCR diversity loss correlated inversely with survival in deceased patients. Oligoclonal CD8+ Temra expansion after nadir drove photon patients' diversity drop. Authors raise, but do not show, better survival with proton therapy.

The sequence came from a man aged 50-60 years with gastric cancer. The starting material was peripheral blood, obtained from a patient treated with photon-based radiotherapy. This sequence joins TRBV7-6 and TRBJ2-1, with 9 bases identical to TRBD2. Written as DNA, the CDR3 is TGTGCCAGCAGCTCGTTTAGCGGGAGATCCTACAATGAGCAGTTCTTC. This encodes CASSSFSGRSYNEQFF.